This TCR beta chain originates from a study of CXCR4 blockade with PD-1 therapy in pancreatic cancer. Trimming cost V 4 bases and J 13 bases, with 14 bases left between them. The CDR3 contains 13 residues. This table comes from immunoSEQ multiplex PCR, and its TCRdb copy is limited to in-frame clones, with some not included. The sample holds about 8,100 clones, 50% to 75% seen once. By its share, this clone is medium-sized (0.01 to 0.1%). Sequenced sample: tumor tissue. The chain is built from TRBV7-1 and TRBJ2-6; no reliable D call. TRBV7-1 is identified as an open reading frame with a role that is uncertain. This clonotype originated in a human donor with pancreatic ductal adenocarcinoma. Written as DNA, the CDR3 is TGTGCCAGCAGCTTAATTTCTAGTGCGGTCCTGACTTTC. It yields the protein CASSLISSAVLTF.